Sequencing of this TCR beta chain was carried out in a study of human T cells and chemical hapten exposure. MiXCR was run by TCRdb on the RACE reads, yielding one entry per CDR3 protein. Of about 120,000 distinct CDR3 sequences detected, about 14% appear once; the ten largest clones hold about 3%. As to time point: pre-sensitization, week 0. Treatment noted: therapeutic diphenylcyclopropenone sensitization with weekly scalp DPC. Blood sampling preceded each patch test application. J gave up 0 bases and V 5 bases, and 9 bases lay outside the gene matches. Germline CDR1 reads DFQATT; CDR2 reads SNEGSKA (reference sequence). CDR3 size: 18 residues. This clonotype occurred many times. Its cognate antigen is unknown. General observations from the study: Sensitizing with DPC caused no change in TCRs above 1 in 1000 frequency.

The source of this sequence is a woman between 18 and 29 years old with alopecia areata. Some clones in this sample may be carry-over from other donors' samples. The chain combines TRBV20-1 with TRBJ2-6; TRBD2 aligns across 11 bases. Sequencing was performed on whole blood, taken in connection with sensitization to the hapten diphenylcyclopropenone (DPC). The CDR3, as DNA: TGCAGTGCTGTTAAGACTAGCGGGGCGTCCTCTGGGGCCAACGTCCTGACTTTC. Its protein product is CSAVKTSGASSGANVLTF.